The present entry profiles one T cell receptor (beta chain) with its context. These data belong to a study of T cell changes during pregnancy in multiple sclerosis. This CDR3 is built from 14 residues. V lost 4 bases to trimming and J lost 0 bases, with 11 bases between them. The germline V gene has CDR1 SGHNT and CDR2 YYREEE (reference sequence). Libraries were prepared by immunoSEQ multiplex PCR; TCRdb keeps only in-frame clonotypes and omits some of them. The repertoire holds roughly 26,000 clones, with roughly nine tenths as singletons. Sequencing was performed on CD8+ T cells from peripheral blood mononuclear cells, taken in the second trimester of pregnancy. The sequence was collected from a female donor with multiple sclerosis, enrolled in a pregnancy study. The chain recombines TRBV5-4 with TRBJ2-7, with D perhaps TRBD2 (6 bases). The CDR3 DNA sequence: TGTGCCAGCAGCCCCGGGACTCTCTCCTACGAGCAGTACTTC. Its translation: CASSPGTLSYEQYF.